Listed here are 21 T cell receptor beta chains from one sample, sequenced in a study of cytomegalovirus exposure and HLA in healthy donors (dated by TCRdb to about 2017). The library was generated by the immunoSEQ multiplex PCR assay. For the multiplex PCR, a mixture combining 60 forward primers for TCR Vbeta segments and 13 reverse primers for TCR Jbeta segments was used. Sourced from immuneACCESS, this table was stored by TCRdb with only in-frame sequences that have V and J called. A share of the clones is absent; for the studies checked, an unresolved V gene accounts for under half, and the remainder has no known explanation. This sample lists 200,000 or so clones; approximately 81% were detected once. The ten most abundant clones make up 0.2% to 0.3% of the sample. The sample taken for sequencing was PBMCs. These receptors were obtained from a boy aged 5-17 years in good health and CMV-seronegative.

The sample holds a few counts of this clone. V gene TRBV6-1 combines with J gene TRBJ2-1; 13 nucleotides align to TRBD2. This CDR3 has 14 residues. V was pared by 4 bases and J by 8 bases, with 2 bases of the junction left unmatched. Germline V gene data show CDR1 as MNHNS and CDR2 as SASEGT. As DNA, the CDR3 is TGTGCCAGCAGTGGGACTAGCGGGAGCGATGAGCAGTTCTTC. Amino acid sequence: CASSGTSGSDEQFF.

V usage is TRBV9 and J usage is TRBJ2-1; 8 positions match TRBD2. Germline V gene lookup returns CDR1 SGDLS and CDR2 YYNGEE. The junction had 9 bases not matched to a gene; V was cut back by 3 bases and J by 7 bases. The CDR3 length is 15 residues. CDR3 protein: CASSGRGTSGNEQFF. The CDR3 nucleotides read TGTGCCAGCAGCGGGAGGGGGACTAGTGGTAATGAGCAGTTCTTC.

This chain joins TRBV13 and TRBJ1-6, with D perhaps matching TRBD1 (6 bases). The CDR3 has 14 amino acids. V was shortened by 6 bases and J by 2 bases, with 8 bases between the two germline ends. Germline lookup yields CDR1 PRHDT and CDR2 FYEKMQ (reference sequence). The CDR3 bases are TGTGCCAGCAGAGGGGGAACCTATAATTCACCCCTCCACTTT. Translated: CASRGGTYNSPLHF. The whole variable domain, remainder taken from reference TRBV13 and TRBJ1-6, is AAGVIQSPRHLIKEKRETATLKCYPIPRHDTVYWYQQGPGQDPQFLISFYEKMQSDKGSIPDRFSAQQFSDYHSELNMSSLELGDSALYFCASRGGTYNSPLHFGNGTRLTVT.

The table lists this clone with a few counts. The chain couples TRBV5-6 to TRBJ1-1, with TRBD1 as a possible D gene (6 bases). The CDR3 spans 13 residues. Germline V gene sequence: CDR1 SGHDT, CDR2 YYEEEE. Trimming shortened V by 3 bases and J by 1 base, and 7 bases separated the two germline ends. The CDR3 nucleotides read TGTGCCAGCAGCTGGGGACAGAACACTGAAGCTTTCTTT. As protein: CASSWGQNTEAFF.

The chain links TRBV11-3 to TRBJ1-5; 7 positions agree with TRBD1. After removal of 0 bases from V and 5 bases from J, the junction contained 4 bases not matched to a gene. Per germline, CDR1 SGHNT and CDR2 YENEEA. The CDR3 sequence is 15 residues long. The CDR3: CASSLDQGEHQPQHF. Here the CDR3 DNA reads TGTGCCAGCAGCTTAGACCAGGGGGAGCATCAGCCCCAGCATTTT. Full variable domain (missing parts from reference TRBV11-3 and TRBJ1-5): EAGVVQSPRYKIIEKKQPVAFWCNPISGHNTLYWYLQNLGQGPELLIRYENEEAVDDSQLPKDRFSAERLKGVDSTLKIQPAELGDSAVYLCASSLDQGEHQPQHFGDGTRLSIL.

This clone has a single count. The chain combines TRBV7-4 with TRBJ2-4; 8 bases fit TRBD1. CDR3 size: 18 residues. V shed 10 bases and J 1 base; nucleotides not matched to a gene: 18. Germline V CDR1 and CDR2: SGHVT, SQSDAQ. CDR3 region: CATDRGPTREWAKNIQYF. The CDR3 DNA reads as TGTGCCACAGACAGGGGCCCCACCCGGGAATGGGCCAAAAACATTCAGTACTTC.

This chain connects TRBV4-3 to TRBJ1-1, with TRBD1 matching over 8 bases. This CDR3 has 14 amino acids. Germline CDR1 is LGHNA and CDR2 is YSLEER. Trimming at V came to 3 bases and at J to 1 base, leaving 1 base not matched to a gene. The chain's CDR3 is CASSQDRANTEAFF. In DNA form, the CDR3 reads TGCGCCAGCAGCCAGGACAGGGCGAACACTGAAGCTTTCTTT.

The rearrangement joins TRBV10-1 to TRBJ1-6; D perhaps matches TRBD1 (5 bases). Trimming cost V 4 bases and J 9 bases, with 13 bases left between them. This CDR3 comprises 14 residues. Per the germline V gene, CDR1 is WNHNN and CDR2 is SYGVQD (reference sequence). The chain's CDR3 is CASSVAAQGSPLHF. The CDR3 bases are TGCGCCAGCAGTGTAGCGGCCCAGGGTTCACCCCTCCACTTT.

V and J are TRBV6-6 and TRBJ2-5, with D perhaps TRBD1 (5 bases). The CDR3 covers 16 residues. V lost 2 bases and J lost 5, with 18 bases in between. Germline V gene lookup returns CDR1 MNHNY and CDR2 SVGAGI (reference sequence). DNA of the CDR3: TGTGCCAGCAGTTACCAGCAGGGTGTTGTTTCGGAGACCCAGTACTTC. Amino acid sequence: CASSYQQGVVSETQYF.

The rearrangement links TRBV4-3 to TRBJ2-3, with TRBD2 matching 11 bases. V trimming: 0 bases; J trimming: 5 bases; junction bases outside the gene matches: 7. CDR1 is LGHNA, CDR2 YSLEER, per germline. CDR3 length: 17 residues. CDR3 in amino acids: CASSQEALAGGKDTQYF. In nucleotides, the CDR3 is TGCGCCAGCAGCCAAGAGGCGCTAGCGGGGGGAAAAGATACGCAGTATTTT.

The J gene is TRBJ2-7, the V gene TRBV7-9; D gene uncertain. Germline CDR1 SEHNR, CDR2 FQNEAQ (reference sequence). With 3 bases removed from V and 2 bases from J, the gap between germline ends came to 8 bases. The CDR3 loop spans 13 amino acids. DNA for the CDR3: TGTGCCAGCAGCTTCCAGGCCCCCTACGAGCAGTACTTC. This encodes CASSFQAPYEQYF.

This clone was counted a single time. J is TRBJ1-4 and V is TRBV30; 10 nucleotides align to TRBD1. Per the germline V gene, CDR1 is GTSNPN and CDR2 is SVGIG (reference sequence). Unmatched junction bases numbered 9, after V lost 3 bases and J lost 8 bases. The CDR3 contains 15 residues. Here the CDR3 DNA reads TGTGCCTGGAGGGCTTGGGACAGGGGTGGCGAAAAACTGTTTTTT. This codes for CAWRAWDRGGEKLFF.

The chain combines TRBV7-9 with TRBJ1-4; D unresolved. Germline V CDR1 and CDR2: SEHNR, FQNEAQ (reference sequence). CDR3 length equals 15 residues. Trimming stripped 0 bases from V and 4 bases from J, with 9 bases between. The CDR3 DNA reads TGTGCCAGCAGCTTAGCGGCGGCCCTTAATGAAAAACTGTTTTTT. This encodes CASSLAAALNEKLFF.

The rearrangement links TRBV27 to TRBJ2-4, with TRBD1 matching over 8 bases. J lost 6 bases, V lost 4 bases, and 5 bases had no gene match. CDR1 MNHEY and CDR2 SMNVEV come from the germline V gene (reference sequence). This CDR3 has 14 amino acids. Here the CDR3 DNA reads TGTGCCAGCAGTTCAGGGGGCGCGGTAAACATTCAGTACTTC. Translating gives CASSSGGAVNIQYF.

The chain joins TRBV19 to TRBJ2-2; TRBD1 agrees at 8 bases. V dropped 1 base and J dropped 5; count of bases not matched to a gene: 24. Germline V lookup: CDR1 LNHDA, CDR2 SQIVND (reference sequence). The CDR3 loop spans 22 amino acids. DNA of the CDR3: TGTGCCAGTAGTATAGCTGGGGGGACAGGACGATTGTCGGGTCAGGGAACCGGGGAGCTGTTTTTT. This codes for CASSIAGGTGRLSGQGTGELFF.

The rearrangement links TRBV18 to TRBJ2-3, with 15 nucleotides matching TRBD2. J lost 3 bases, V lost 3 bases, and 1 base had no gene match. The CDR3 has 16 amino acids. Germline values: CDR1 KGHSH, CDR2 LQKENI. Here the CDR3 reads CASSPGTSGRTDTQYF. CDR3 bases: TGTGCCAGCTCACCCGGGACTAGCGGGAGGACAGATACGCAGTATTTT. Looking up the rest from reference TRBV18 and TRBJ2-3 gives the full variable domain: NAGVMQNPRHLVRRRGQEARLRCSPMKGHSHVYWYRQLPEEGLKFMVYLQKENIIDESGMPKERFSAEFPKEGPSILRIQQVVRGDSAAYFCASSPGTSGRTDTQYFGPGTRLTVL.

This chain links TRBV5-1 with TRBJ2-7, with D possibly matching TRBD2 (5 bases). V lost 2 bases, J lost 3 bases, and 9 bases lay in between. This CDR3 contains 13 residues. The germline gives CDR1 SGHRS, CDR2 YFSETQ. CDR3 DNA sequence: TGCGCCAGCAGCTTTGGTAGCGACTACGAGCAGTACTTC. Its protein product is CASSFGSDYEQYF.

As to this clone: At the DNA level, this CDR3 is encoded by other sequences in the same sample as well. The chain uses TRBV29-1 and TRBJ2-7; TRBD1 aligns across 7 bases. Unmatched junction bases numbered 13, after V lost 6 bases and J lost 2 bases. This CDR3 comprises 15 residues. Germline lookup yields CDR1 SQVTM and CDR2 ANQGSEA. CDR3 bases: TGCAGCGTCGGGGTCACAGGGGATTCTACCTACGAGCAGTACTTC. Residues: CSVGVTGDSTYEQYF.

V gene TRBV5-1 combines with J gene TRBJ2-5, with 9 bases identical to TRBD1. Germline assignment: CDR1 SGHRS and CDR2 YFSETQ. The CDR3 sequence is 16 residues long. The V segment lost 4 bases and the J segment 2 bases; nucleotides outside the gene matches: 9. CDR3 sequence (DNA): TGCGCCAGCAGCCCCGGGGACAGGGCATTGCAAGAGACCCAGTACTTC. The encoded protein is CASSPGDRALQETQYF. The full variable domain, completed using reference TRBV5-1 and TRBJ2-5, is KAGVTQTPRYLIKTRGQQVTLSCSPISGHRSVSWYQQTPGQGLQFLFEYFSETQRNKGNFPGRFSGRQFSNSRSEMNVSTLELGDSALYLCASSPGDRALQETQYFGPGTRLLVL.

This clone appeared a single time. V and J are TRBV30 and TRBJ1-3, with unresolved D. With 1 base removed from V and 0 bases from J, the gap between germline ends came to 13 bases. The CDR3 is 16 residues long. In germline, CDR1 is GTSNPN, CDR2 SVGIG (reference sequence). CDR3 region: CAWSDPQFSSGNTIYF. The CDR3 region has the DNA TGTGCCTGGAGTGACCCCCAGTTCAGCTCTGGAAACACCATATATTTT.

V is TRBV7-6 and J is TRBJ2-3; 8 positions agree with TRBD2. Germline assignment: CDR1 SGHVS and CDR2 FNYEAQ. This CDR3 has 17 amino acids. The V and J ends lost 5 bases and 5 bases, in that order; junction bases with no gene match: 15. CDR3 in DNA: TGTGCCAGCAGCCCTATGACTAGCGAGAGGATCGGAGATACGCAGTATTTT. It is translated as CASSPMTSERIGDTQYF.